The clone carrying this T cell receptor beta chain was found a few times. The antigen is not known. This specimen comes from a study of blood T cells in healthy people across ages. Donors gave about 10 milliliters of peripheral blood apiece. V was pared by 5 bases and J by 8 bases, with 11 bases of the junction left unmatched. The CDR3 consists of 15 residues. The germline gives CDR1 MNHEY, CDR2 SMNVEV (reference sequence). Findings of the study overall: Significant beta diversity loss was already apparent by age approximately 40, declining roughly linearly. Considered underestimates were the diversity estimates obtained from one million T cells.

Then a second PCR, running roughly 6 to 11 cycles, was carried out with a sample-barcoded 5' primer and a J-beta primer mix. A template-switch adaptor containing 12 random nucleotides labeled each cDNA molecule. Each CDR3 protein gets one entry after TCRdb re-called the 5' RACE reads with MiXCR. The sample gives 910,000 or so distinct CDR3 sequences, roughly 51% of which show up once; around a fifth is in the top ten. The chain recombines TRBV27 with TRBJ1-4, with 7 bases fitting TRBD1. This sequence was found in a woman aged 55-69 years in good health. The sequencing input was blood. The CDR3 DNA reads as TGTGCCAGCAGTGACCGACAGGGCCAATCGGAAAAACTGTTTTTT. Protein sequence: CASSDRQGQSEKLFF. Supplemented by reference TRBV27 and TRBJ1-4, the full variable domain reads EAQVTQNPRYLITVTGKKLTVTCSQNMNHEYMSWYRQDPGLGLRQIYYSMNVEVTDKGDVPEGYKVSRKEKRNFPLILESPSPNQTSLYFCASSDRQGQSEKLFFGSGTQLSVL.